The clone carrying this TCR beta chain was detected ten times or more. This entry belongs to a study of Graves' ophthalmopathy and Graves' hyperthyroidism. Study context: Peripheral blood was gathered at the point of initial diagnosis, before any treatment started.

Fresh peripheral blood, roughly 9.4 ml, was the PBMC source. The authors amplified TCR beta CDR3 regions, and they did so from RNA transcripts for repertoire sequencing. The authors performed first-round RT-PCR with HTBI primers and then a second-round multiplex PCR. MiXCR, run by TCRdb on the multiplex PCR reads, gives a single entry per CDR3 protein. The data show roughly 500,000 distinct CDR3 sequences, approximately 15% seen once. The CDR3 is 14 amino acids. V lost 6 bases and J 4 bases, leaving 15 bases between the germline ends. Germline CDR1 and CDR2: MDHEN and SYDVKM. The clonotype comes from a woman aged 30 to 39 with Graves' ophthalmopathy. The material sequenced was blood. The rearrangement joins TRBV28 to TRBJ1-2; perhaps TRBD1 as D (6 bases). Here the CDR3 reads CASRSLGGRYGYTF. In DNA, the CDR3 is TGTGCCAGCAGATCCCTCGGGGGGCGCTATGGCTACACCTTC.